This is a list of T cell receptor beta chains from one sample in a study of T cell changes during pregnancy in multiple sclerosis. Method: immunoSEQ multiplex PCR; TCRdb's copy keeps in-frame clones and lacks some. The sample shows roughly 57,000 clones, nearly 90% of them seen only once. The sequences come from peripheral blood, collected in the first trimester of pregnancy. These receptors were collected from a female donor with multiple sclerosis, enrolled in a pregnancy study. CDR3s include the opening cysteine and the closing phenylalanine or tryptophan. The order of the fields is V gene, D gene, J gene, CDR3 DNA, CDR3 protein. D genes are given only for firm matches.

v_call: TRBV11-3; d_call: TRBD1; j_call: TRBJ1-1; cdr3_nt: TGTGCCAGCAGCTTAGGTGGTGACAGGGCGAACACTGAAGCTTTCTTT; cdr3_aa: CASSLGGDRANTEAFF
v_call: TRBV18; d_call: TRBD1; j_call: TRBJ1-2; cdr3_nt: TGTGCCAGCTCATCCCGGGACAGGGGGGACCCGTACTATGGCTACACCTTC; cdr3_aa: CASSSRDRGDPYYGYTF
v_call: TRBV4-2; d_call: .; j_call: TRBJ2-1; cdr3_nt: TGTGCCAGCAGCCAAGATTTTATTCCCAAGGAGTACAATGAGCAGTTCTTC; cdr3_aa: CASSQDFIPKEYNEQFF
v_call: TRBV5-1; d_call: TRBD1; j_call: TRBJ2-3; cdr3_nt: TGCGCCAGCAGCCCACAGGGGGCGGGTATAGATACGCAGTATTTT; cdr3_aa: CASSPQGAGIDTQYF
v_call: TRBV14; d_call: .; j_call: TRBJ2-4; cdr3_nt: TGTGCCAGCAGCCGAAGGGGGGGCCGGAAAAACATTCAGTACTTC; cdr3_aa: CASSRRGGRKNIQYF
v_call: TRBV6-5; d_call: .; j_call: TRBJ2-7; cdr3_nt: TGTGCCACAACCTCTGGAGCGTCCTACGAGCAGTACTTC; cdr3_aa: CATTSGASYEQYF
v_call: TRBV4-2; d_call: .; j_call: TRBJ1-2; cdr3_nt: TGTGCCAGCAGCCAATCAACTCTCACCGGGTCTTTCGGCTACACCTTC; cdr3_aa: CASSQSTLTGSFGYTF
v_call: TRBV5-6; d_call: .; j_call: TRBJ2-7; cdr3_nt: TGTGCCAGCAGCTTATACACAGGGTACTCCGAGCAGTACTTC; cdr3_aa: CASSLYTGYSEQYF
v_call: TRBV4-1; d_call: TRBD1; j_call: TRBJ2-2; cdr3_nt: TGCGCCAGCAGCCAAGGGGACAGGGACACCGGGGAGCTGTTTTTT; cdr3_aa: CASSQGDRDTGELFF
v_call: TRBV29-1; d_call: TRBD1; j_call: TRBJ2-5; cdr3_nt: TGCAGCGTTGAAAAGGGGGCGCAAGAGACCCAGTACTTC; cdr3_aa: CSVEKGAQETQYF